The text below deals with one T cell receptor (beta chain). The record originates from a study of blood T cell repertoires in COVID-19. There are 16 residues in the CDR3. V shed 0 bases, J shed 4 bases, and the junction held 7 bases outside the gene matches. Germline-derived CDR1 and CDR2 are SGDLS and YYNGEE. Authors' processing steps: Amplified reference gene primers provided the basis for estimating nucleated cell counts. TCRdb keeps only in-frame clones here, not all; method: immunoSEQ multiplex PCR. V and J calls plus clone size are reproduced from that table; the DNA served to infer D and trimming. The table has 190,000 or so clones, roughly 88% seen once; the top ten hold around 8.6%.

Material for sequencing was PBMCs or T cells enriched from blood (not recorded which). The chain links TRBV9 to TRBJ2-5; 9 nucleotides align to TRBD2. The receptor was isolated from a woman aged 30 to 39 who had recovered from COVID-19. The CDR3: CASSVGVAGVGETQYF. The CDR3 DNA reads TGTGCCAGCAGCGTAGGGGTAGCGGGAGTGGGAGAGACCCAGTACTTC.